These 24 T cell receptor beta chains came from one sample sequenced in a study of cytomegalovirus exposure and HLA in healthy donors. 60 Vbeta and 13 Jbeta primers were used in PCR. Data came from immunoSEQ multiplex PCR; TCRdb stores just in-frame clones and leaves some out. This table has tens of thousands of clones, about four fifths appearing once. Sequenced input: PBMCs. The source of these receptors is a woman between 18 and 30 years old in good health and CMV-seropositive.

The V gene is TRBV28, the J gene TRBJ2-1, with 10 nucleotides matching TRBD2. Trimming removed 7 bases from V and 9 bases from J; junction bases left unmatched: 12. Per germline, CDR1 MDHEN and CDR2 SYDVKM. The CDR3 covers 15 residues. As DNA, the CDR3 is TGTGCCAGCATTCGGGTGGGACTAGCGCTTCGTGAGCAGTTCTTC. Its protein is CASIRVGLALREQFF.

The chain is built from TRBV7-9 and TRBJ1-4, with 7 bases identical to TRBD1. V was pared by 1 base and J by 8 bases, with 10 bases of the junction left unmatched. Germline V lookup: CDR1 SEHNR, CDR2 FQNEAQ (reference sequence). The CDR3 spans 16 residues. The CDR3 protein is CASSLGDSQKREKLFF. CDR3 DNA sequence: TGTGCCAGCAGCTTAGGGGACAGCCAAAAGAGAGAAAAACTGTTTTTT. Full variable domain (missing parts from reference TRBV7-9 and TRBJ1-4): DTGVSQNPRHKITKRGQNVTFRCDPISEHNRLYWYRQTLGQGPEFLTYFQNEAQLEKSRLLSDRFSAERPKGSFSTLEIQRTEQGDSAMYLCASSLGDSQKREKLFFGSGTQLSVL.

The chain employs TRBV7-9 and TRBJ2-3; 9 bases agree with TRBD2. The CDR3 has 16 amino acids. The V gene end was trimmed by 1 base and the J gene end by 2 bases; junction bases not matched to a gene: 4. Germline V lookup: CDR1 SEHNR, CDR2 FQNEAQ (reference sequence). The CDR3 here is CASSLVLAGDTDTQYF. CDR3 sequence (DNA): TGTGCCAGCAGCTTAGTCTTAGCGGGGGACACAGATACGCAGTATTTT.

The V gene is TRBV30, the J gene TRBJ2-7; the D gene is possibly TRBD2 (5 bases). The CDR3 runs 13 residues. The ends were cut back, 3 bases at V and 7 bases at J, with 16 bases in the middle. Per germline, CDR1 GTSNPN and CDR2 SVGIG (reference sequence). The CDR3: CAWSASGSGEQYF. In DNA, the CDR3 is TGTGCCTGGAGCGCCTCTGGTTCGGGAGAGCAGTACTTC.

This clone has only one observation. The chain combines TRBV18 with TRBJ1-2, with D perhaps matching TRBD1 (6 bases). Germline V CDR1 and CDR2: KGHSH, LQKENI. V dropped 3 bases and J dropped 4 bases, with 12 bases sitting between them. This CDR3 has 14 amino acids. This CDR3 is CASSPDDRTYGYTF. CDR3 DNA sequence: TGTGCCAGCTCACCCGATGACAGGACCTATGGCTACACCTTC.

CDR3 amino acids: CASSLGLVSGGAEQFF. In DNA form, the CDR3 reads TGTGCCAGCAGCTTAGGTTTGGTGTCAGGGGGCGCTGAGCAGTTCTTC. The chain couples TRBV7-3 to TRBJ2-1; TRBD1 aligns across 8 bases. V was pared by 2 bases and J by 9 bases, with 12 bases of the junction left unmatched. Germline V gives CDR1 SGHTA, CDR2 FQGTGA. The CDR3 sequence is 16 residues long.

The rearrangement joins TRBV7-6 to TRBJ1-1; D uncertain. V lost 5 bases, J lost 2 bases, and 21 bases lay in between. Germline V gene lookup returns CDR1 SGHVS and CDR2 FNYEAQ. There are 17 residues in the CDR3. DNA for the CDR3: TGTGCCAGCAGCCAGACCCTCATCCAGGCGAGAAACACTGAAGCTTTCTTT. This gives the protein CASSQTLIQARNTEAFF.

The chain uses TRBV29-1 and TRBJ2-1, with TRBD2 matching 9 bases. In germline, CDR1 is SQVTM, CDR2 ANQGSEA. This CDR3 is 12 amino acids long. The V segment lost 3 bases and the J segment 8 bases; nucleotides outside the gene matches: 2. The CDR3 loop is CSVEIAGDEQFF. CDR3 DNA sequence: TGCAGCGTTGAGATAGCGGGGGATGAGCAGTTCTTC.

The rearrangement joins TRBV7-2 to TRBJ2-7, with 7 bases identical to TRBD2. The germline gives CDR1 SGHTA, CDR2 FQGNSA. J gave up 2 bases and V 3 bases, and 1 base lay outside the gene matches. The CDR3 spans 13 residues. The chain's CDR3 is CASSFAGAYEQYF. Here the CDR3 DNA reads TGTGCCAGCAGCTTCGCGGGAGCCTACGAGCAGTACTTC.

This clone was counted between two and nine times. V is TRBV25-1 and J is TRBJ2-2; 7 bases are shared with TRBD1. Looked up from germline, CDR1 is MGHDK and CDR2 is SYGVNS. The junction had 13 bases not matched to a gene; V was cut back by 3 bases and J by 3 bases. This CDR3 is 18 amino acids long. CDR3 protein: CASSDPGQKSHDTGELFF. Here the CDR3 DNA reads TGTGCCAGCAGTGATCCGGGACAGAAATCCCACGACACCGGGGAGCTGTTTTTT.

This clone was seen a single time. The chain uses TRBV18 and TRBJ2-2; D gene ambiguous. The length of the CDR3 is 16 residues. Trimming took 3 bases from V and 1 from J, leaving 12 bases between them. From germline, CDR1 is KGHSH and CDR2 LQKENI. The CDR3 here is CASSPVLFGNTGELFF. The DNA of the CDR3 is TGTGCCAGCTCACCGGTATTGTTCGGGAACACCGGGGAGCTGTTTTTT.

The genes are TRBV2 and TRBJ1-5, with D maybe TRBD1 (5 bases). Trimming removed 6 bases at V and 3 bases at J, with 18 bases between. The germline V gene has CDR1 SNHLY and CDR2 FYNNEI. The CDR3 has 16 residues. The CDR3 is CASSLSGDTDNQPQHF. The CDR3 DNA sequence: TGTGCCAGCAGCCTCTCGGGGGATACTGACAATCAGCCCCAGCATTTT.

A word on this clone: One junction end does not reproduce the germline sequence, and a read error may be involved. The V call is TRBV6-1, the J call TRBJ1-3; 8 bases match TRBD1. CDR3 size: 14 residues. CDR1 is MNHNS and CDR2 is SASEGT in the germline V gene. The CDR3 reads CASSEDRGFNTIYF. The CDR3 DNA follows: TGTGCCAGCAGCGAAGACAGGGGTTTTAACACCATATATTTT.

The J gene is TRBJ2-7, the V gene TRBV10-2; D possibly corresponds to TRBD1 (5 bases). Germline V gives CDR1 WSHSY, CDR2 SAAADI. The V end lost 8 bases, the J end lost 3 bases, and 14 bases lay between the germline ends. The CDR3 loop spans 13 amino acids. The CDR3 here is CASYKDSVYEQYF. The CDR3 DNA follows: TGCGCCAGCTATAAAGACAGTGTCTACGAGCAGTACTTC.

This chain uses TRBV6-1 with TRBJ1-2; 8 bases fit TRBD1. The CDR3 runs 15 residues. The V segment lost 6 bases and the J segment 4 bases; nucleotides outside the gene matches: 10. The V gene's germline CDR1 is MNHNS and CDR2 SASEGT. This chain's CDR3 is CASRGSDRGSYGYTF. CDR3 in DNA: TGTGCCAGCAGGGGGTCAGACAGGGGTAGCTATGGCTACACCTTC.

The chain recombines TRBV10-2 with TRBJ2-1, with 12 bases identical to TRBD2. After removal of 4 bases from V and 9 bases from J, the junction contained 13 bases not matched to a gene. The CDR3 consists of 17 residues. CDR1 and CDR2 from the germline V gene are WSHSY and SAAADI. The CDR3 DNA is TGCGCCAGCAGTGGACCCTTCCTAGCGGGAGGGCTGGTTGAGCAGTTCTTC. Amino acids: CASSGPFLAGGLVEQFF.

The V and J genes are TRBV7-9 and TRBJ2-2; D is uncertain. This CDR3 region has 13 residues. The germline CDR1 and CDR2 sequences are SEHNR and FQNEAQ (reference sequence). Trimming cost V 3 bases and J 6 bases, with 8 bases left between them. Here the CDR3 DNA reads TGTGCCAGCAGCTTTAGAGATCCCGGGGAGCTGTTTTTT. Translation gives CASSFRDPGELFF.

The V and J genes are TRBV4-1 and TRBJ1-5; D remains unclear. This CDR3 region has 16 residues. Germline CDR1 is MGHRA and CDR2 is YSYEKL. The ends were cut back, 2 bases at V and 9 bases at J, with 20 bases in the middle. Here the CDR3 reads CASSQTGGSQNSPQHF. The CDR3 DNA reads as TGCGCCAGCAGCCAAACCGGAGGGTCTCAAAATTCGCCCCAGCATTTT.

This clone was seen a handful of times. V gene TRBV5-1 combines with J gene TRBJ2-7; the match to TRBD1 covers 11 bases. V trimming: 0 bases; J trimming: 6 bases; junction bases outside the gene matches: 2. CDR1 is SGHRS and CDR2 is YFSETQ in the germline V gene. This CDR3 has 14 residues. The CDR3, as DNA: TGCGCCAGCAGCTTGGACGGGACAGGGGGCGAGCAGTACTTC. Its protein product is CASSLDGTGGEQYF.

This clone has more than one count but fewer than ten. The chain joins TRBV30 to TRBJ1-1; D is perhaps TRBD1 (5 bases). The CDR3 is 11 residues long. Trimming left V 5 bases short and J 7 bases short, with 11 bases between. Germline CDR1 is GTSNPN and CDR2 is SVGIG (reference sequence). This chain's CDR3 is CAWGADSEAFF. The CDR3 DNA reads TGTGCCTGGGGGGCCGATAGTGAAGCTTTCTTT. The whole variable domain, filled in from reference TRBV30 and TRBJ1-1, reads SQTIHQWPATLVQPVGSPLSLECTVEGTSNPNLYWYRQAAGRGLQLLFYSVGIGQISSEVPQNLSASRPQDRQFILSSKKLLLSDSGFYLCAWGADSEAFFGQGTRLTVV.

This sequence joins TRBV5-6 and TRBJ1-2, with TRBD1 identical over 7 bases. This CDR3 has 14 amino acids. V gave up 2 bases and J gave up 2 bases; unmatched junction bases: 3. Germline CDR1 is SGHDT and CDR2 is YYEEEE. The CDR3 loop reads CASSLRGGNYGYTF. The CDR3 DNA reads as TGTGCCAGCAGCTTAAGAGGGGGCAACTATGGCTACACCTTC.

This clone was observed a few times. CDR3: CASRREGSNQPQHF. DNA for the CDR3: TGTGCCAGCAGGAGGGAAGGGAGCAATCAGCCCCAGCATTTT. The rearrangement links TRBV6-1 to TRBJ1-5; D unresolved. Trimming took off 6 bases at V and 1 base at J, with 10 bases between the two ends. The germline V gene has CDR1 MNHNS and CDR2 SASEGT. This CDR3 comprises 14 residues.

CDR3 sequence (DNA): TGTGCTAGTGGTTCGGGACAGGGAAACACCGGGGAGCTGTTTTTT. Translating gives CASGSGQGNTGELFF. The J gene is TRBJ2-2, the V gene TRBV12-5; 9 bases agree with TRBD1. The CDR3 is 15 amino acids. Per the germline V gene, CDR1 is LGHNT and CDR2 is FRNRAP. The V gene end was trimmed by 4 bases and the J gene end by 2 bases; junction bases not matched to a gene: 2.

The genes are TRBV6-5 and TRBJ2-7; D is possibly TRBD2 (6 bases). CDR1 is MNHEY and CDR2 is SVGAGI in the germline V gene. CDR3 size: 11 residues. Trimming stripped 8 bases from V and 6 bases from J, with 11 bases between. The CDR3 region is CASVRGGEQYF. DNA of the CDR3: TGTGCCAGCGTTAGGGGAGGCGAGCAGTACTTC.